The 18 T cell receptor beta chains below come from one sample, sequenced in a study of lymphopenia after photon versus proton radiotherapy. Repertoires were generated with immunoSEQ multiplex PCR, while TCRdb's copy carries only in-frame clones and drops some. Among about 49,000 clones listed, around 80% were seen once. Sample: peripheral blood, taken from a patient treated with photon-based radiotherapy. These receptors were obtained from a man over 45 with gastric cancer.

The chain recombines TRBV19 with TRBJ2-2; D assignment may be TRBD1 or TRBD2 (5 bases each). CDR1 is LNHDA and CDR2 is SQIVND in the germline V gene (reference sequence). V gave up 3 bases and J gave up 0 bases, with 8 bases separating them. This CDR3 comprises 15 residues. The CDR3 reads CASSMGPPNTGELFF. The CDR3 region has the DNA TGTGCCAGTAGTATGGGACCACCGAACACCGGGGAGCTGTTTTTT.

The chain links TRBV28 to TRBJ1-3, with D hard to call. This CDR3 spans 12 amino acids. Germline V gene sequence: CDR1 MDHEN, CDR2 SYDVKM. CDR3 region: CGEGSSGNTIYF. CDR3 DNA: TGTGGGGAGGGCAGCTCTGGAAACACCATATATTTT.

The rearrangement links TRBV2 to TRBJ1-5; the D gene is possibly TRBD1 (5 bases). The germline CDR1 and CDR2 sequences are SNHLY and FYNNEI. CDR3 length: 13 amino acids. V shed 11 bases and J shed 7 bases, with 18 bases lying between them. The CDR3 nucleotides are TGTGCCGGGAGCGAGGGACCAGTCCAGCCCCAGCATTTT. It codes for CAGSEGPVQPQHF.

The chain links TRBV25-1 to TRBJ1-1; D not resolved. Trimming removed 3 bases from V and 5 bases from J, with 7 bases in between. Per the germline V gene, CDR1 is MGHDK and CDR2 is SYGVNS. This CDR3 spans 12 amino acids. For the CDR3, the DNA is TGTGCCAGCAGTGACAGGTGGACTGAAGCTTTCTTT. This codes for CASSDRWTEAFF.

The J gene is TRBJ2-1, the V gene TRBV11-3, with 7 bases fitting TRBD2. Germline trimming cut 1 base from V and 7 bases from J; bases unmatched to any gene: 13. Germline loops: CDR1 SGHNT, CDR2 YENEEA. The CDR3 has 17 amino acids. This CDR3 reads CASSLGSGGSGVNEQFF. The CDR3 DNA is TGTGCCAGCAGCTTAGGTAGTGGCGGGAGTGGGGTTAATGAGCAGTTCTTC.

The chain combines TRBV19 with TRBJ2-7; 10 bases fit TRBD2. The CDR3 is 15 amino acids. Germline V gives CDR1 LNHDA, CDR2 SQIVND (reference sequence). V was clipped by 0 bases and J by 5 bases; unmatched bases: 4. The CDR3 protein is CASSIEASGSDEQYF. As DNA, the CDR3 is TGTGCCAGTAGTATAGAAGCTAGCGGGAGCGACGAGCAGTACTTC.

The CDR3 loop is CASSLQRANTGELFF. CDR3 in DNA: TGTGCCAGCAGCCTACAACGAGCGAACACCGGGGAGCTGTTTTTT. The chain recombines TRBV7-9 with TRBJ2-2; D is undetermined. V was cut by 5 bases and J by 0 bases, with 10 bases left in between. Germline lookup yields CDR1 SEHNR and CDR2 FQNEAQ (reference sequence). The CDR3 is 15 amino acids.

J is TRBJ2-1 and V is TRBV18; TRBD2 matches at 13 bases. The ends lost 5 bases at V and 0 bases at J; junction bases unmatched: 10. This CDR3 spans 19 amino acids. Germline CDR1 reads KGHSH; CDR2 reads LQKENI. Written as DNA, the CDR3 is TGTGCCAGCTCAAGGACTAGCGGGAGTCGTGGGAGCTCCTACAATGAGCAGTTCTTC. This encodes CASSRTSGSRGSSYNEQFF.

The CDR3 DNA follows: TGTGCCAGCAGCCCCGGACCGACAGGGGGTGGTGAGACCCAGTACTTC. This codes for CASSPGPTGGGETQYF. The chain uses TRBV5-4 and TRBJ2-5, with 9 bases lining up with TRBD1. This CDR3 spans 16 amino acids. Germline CDR1 and CDR2: SGHNT and YYREEE (reference sequence). V dropped 4 bases and J dropped 5; count of bases not matched to a gene: 12.

The V and J genes are TRBV29-1 and TRBJ2-7; possibly TRBD1 for D (5 bases). The CDR3 runs to 13 residues. Germline CDR1 reads SQVTM; CDR2 reads ANQGSEA. Trimming pared 4 bases from V and 5 bases from J, leaving 15 bases between. For the CDR3, the DNA is TGCAGCGTTGTTCAGGGCTCTCCAGACGAGCAGTACTTC. Encoded protein: CSVVQGSPDEQYF.

The genes are TRBV18 and TRBJ2-2; 9 nucleotides agree with TRBD1. The CDR3 is 16 residues long. V lost 6 bases to trimming and J lost 7 bases; unmatched junction nucleotides: 12. CDR1 is KGHSH, CDR2 LQKENI, per germline. The CDR3 region is CASSPTTGQGFGELFF. The CDR3 DNA reads as TGTGCCAGCTCGCCGACAACGGGACAGGGTTTCGGGGAGCTGTTTTTT.

This sequence joins TRBV30 and TRBJ2-5, with D unclear. In germline, CDR1 is GTSNPN, CDR2 SVGIG (reference sequence). V lost 5 bases and J lost 2, with 6 bases in between. The CDR3 sequence is 11 residues long. CDR3 amino acids: CAWGDQETQYF. The CDR3 DNA follows: TGTGCCTGGGGAGATCAAGAGACCCAGTACTTC.

The J gene is TRBJ2-1, the V gene TRBV28; 9 bases are a match to TRBD2. CDR3 size: 16 residues. Losses at the gene ends were 6 bases for V and 7 bases for J; bases not matched to a gene: 13. Germline V lookup: CDR1 MDHEN, CDR2 SYDVKM. As DNA, the CDR3 is TGTGCCAGCAGCCCCACGCGGGAGGGTTTGGGGAATGAGCAGTTCTTC. Encoded protein: CASSPTREGLGNEQFF. Combining the CDR3 with reference TRBV28 and TRBJ2-1 gives the whole variable domain DVKVTQSSRYLVKRTGEKVFLECVQDMDHENMFWYRQDPGLGLRLIYFSYDVKMKEKGDIPEGYSVSREKKERFSLILESASTNQTSMYLCASSPTREGLGNEQFFGPGTRLTVL.

This clone has only one observation. V gene TRBV12-5 combines with J gene TRBJ2-1; a weak D match, TRBD1 (5 bases). V lost 2 bases, J lost 2 bases, and 10 bases lay in between. This CDR3 comprises 15 residues. CDR1 is LGHNT, CDR2 FRNRAP, per germline. The CDR3 region has the DNA TGTGCTAGTGGTTTGCTTCAGGGTACCTACAATGAGCAGTTCTTC. As protein: CASGLLQGTYNEQFF.

This clone was seen a few times. This sequence joins TRBV15 and TRBJ2-7, with D possibly being TRBD2 (5 bases). Deletions cut 3 bases from V and 3 bases from J, with 21 bases between. There are 17 residues in the CDR3. Per the germline V gene, CDR1 is LNHNV and CDR2 is YYDKDF (reference sequence). CDR3 residues: CATSSAYLGVRFYEQYF. DNA for the CDR3: TGTGCCACCAGCAGCGCTTATCTGGGAGTTCGGTTCTACGAGCAGTACTTC.

This chain uses TRBV6-5 with TRBJ2-1; D is undetermined. CDR1 MNHEY and CDR2 SVGAGI come from the germline V gene. Trimming shortened V by 7 bases and J by 7 bases, and 14 bases separated the two germline ends. CDR3 length: 13 residues. The CDR3 coding sequence is TGTGCCAGCATTGGCAGTAATGGGAATGAGCAGTTCTTC. The encoded protein is CASIGSNGNEQFF.

V and J are TRBV18 and TRBJ1-2; possibly TRBD1 for D (6 bases). With 1 base removed from V and 8 bases from J, the gap between germline ends came to 11 bases. The CDR3 runs to 13 residues. The germline gives CDR1 KGHSH, CDR2 LQKENI. The CDR3 nucleotides are TGTGCCAGCTCACCACAGGGGGTTGAGGGCTACACCTTC. It codes for CASSPQGVEGYTF.

V and J are TRBV4-2 and TRBJ2-2; perhaps TRBD1 as D (5 bases). Trimming took off 3 bases at V and 4 bases at J, with 15 bases between the two ends. Germline assignment: CDR1 LGHNA and CDR2 YNFKEQ. This CDR3 is 16 amino acids long. CDR3 residues: CASSHNEGVRTGELFF. The CDR3 coding sequence is TGTGCCAGCAGCCACAACGAAGGGGTTCGCACCGGGGAGCTGTTTTTT.